This record covers a single T cell receptor beta chain. These data originate in a study of blood T cell repertoires in COVID-19. The protocol was immunoSEQ multiplex PCR, while the TCRdb copy is restricted to in-frame clones and leaves out a portion. Among roughly 40,000 clones listed, more than 70% were seen once. The receptor comes from a man in his 70s with acute or convalescent COVID-19. Material: peripheral blood.

The CDR3 spells CASSLAPGMNTEAFF. For the CDR3, the DNA is TGTGCCAGCAGCTTGGCGCCAGGGATGAACACTGAAGCTTTCTTT. The chain is built from TRBV5-4 and TRBJ1-1, with D perhaps matching TRBD1 (5 bases). Trimming took 0 bases from V and 0 from J, leaving 9 bases between them. This CDR3 comprises 15 residues. The germline V gene has CDR1 SGHNT and CDR2 YYREEE (reference sequence).